A selection of T cell receptor beta chains follows, all from one sample in a study of blood T cell repertoires in COVID-19. Produced via immunoSEQ multiplex PCR; TCRdb's table is partial and in-frame only. In the table there are some 200,000 clones, 80% to 90% of which are singletons. Source material: peripheral blood. The receptor source for this set is an elderly woman with acute or convalescent COVID-19. CDR3s leave out the opening cysteine and the closing phenylalanine or tryptophan. The order of the fields is J gene, clone size, V gene, CDR3 length, CDR3 protein. Rows give clone size only sometimes, using once, few, many, or a class for an expanded clone.

TRBJ2-7	once	TRBV21-1	12	ASLQPDTRYEQY
TRBJ2-7	.	TRBV19	14	ASSALGQGDSYEQY
TRBJ1-3	few	TRBV5-1	13	ASSLDRSIGNTIY
TRBJ2-5	.	TRBV7-6	12	ASSLGRGQETQY
TRBJ2-4	.	TRBV27	13	ASRLAGNVKNIQY
TRBJ2-1	.	TRBV5-5	13	ASSLLSSGVGEQF
TRBJ1-5	.	TRBV2	11	ASRRTENQPQH
TRBJ1-2	.	TRBV28	13	ASSFPVGDNYGYT
TRBJ2-7	.	TRBV20-1	9	SAMSSYEQY
TRBJ2-5	.	TRBV6-2/TRBV6-3	12	ASSPIAREETQY
TRBJ2-3	.	TRBV14	14	ASSQELLAGTDTQY
TRBJ2-2	.	TRBV10-3	12	AISDIIVTGELF
TRBJ1-1	.	TRBV11-3	11	ASSLDSYTEAF
TRBJ2-7	.	TRBV7-2	13	ASRTISGGIDEQY
TRBJ2-1	few	TRBV15	15	ATSQPSMPGSYNEQF
TRBJ2-7	.	TRBV28	12	ASSFVDRASGQY
TRBJ2-3	.	TRBV12-5	12	ASGFVGGTDTQY